By its share, the clone carrying this TCR delta chain is large. The same CDR3 also results from other DNA sequences found in this sample. The data were obtained in a study of gamma-delta chains in newborns, infants, children. Across the whole study: Polyclonal expansion of innate γδ T cells after birth follows microbial exposure.

The CDR3 covers 21 residues. Trimming stripped 0 bases from V and 0 bases from J, with 28 bases between. Per the germline V gene, CDR1 is GEAIGNYY and CDR2 is EKD. TCRdb re-processed the reads using CATT. The sample lists some 1,600 delta-chain clones, nearly 45% occurring once. The gene calls are TRDV2 and TRDJ1; the D gene is possibly TRDD3 (6 bases). The sequenced material came from blood. The clonotype was recovered from a child who had a fever. In nucleotides, the CDR3 is TGTGCCTGTGACACCGTTGGCCCCCAGTCCCCAGGGGGGACGTACACCGATAAACTCATCTTT. Residues: CACDTVGPQSPGGTYTDKLIF.